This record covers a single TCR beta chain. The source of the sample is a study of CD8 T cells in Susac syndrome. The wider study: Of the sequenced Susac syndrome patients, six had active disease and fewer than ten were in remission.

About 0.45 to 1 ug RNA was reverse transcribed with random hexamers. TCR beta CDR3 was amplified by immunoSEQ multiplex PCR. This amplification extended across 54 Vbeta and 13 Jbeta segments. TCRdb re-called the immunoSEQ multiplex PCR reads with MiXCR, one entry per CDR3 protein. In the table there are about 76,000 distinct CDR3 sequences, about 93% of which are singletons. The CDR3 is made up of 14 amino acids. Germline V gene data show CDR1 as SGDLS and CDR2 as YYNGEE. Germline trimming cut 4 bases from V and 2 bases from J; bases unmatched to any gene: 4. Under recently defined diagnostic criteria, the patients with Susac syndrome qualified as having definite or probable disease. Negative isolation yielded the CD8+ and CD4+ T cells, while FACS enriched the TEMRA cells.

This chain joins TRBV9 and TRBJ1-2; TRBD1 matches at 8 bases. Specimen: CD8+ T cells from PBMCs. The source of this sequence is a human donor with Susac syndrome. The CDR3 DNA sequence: TGTGCCAGCAGCAACGGACAGGGAAACTATGGCTACACCTTC. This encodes CASSNGQGNYGYTF.